Detailed here is one TCR beta chain. The antigen remains undetermined. Genomic DNA acted as the template from which TCR beta VDJ combination and CDR3 sequence profiling were carried out. Via MiXCR, TCRdb re-called the reads, giving one row per CDR3 protein. The sample contains just over 400,000 distinct CDR3 sequences, approximately 70% of which appear only once. From germline, CDR1 is LNHNV and CDR2 YYDKDF (reference sequence). V was clipped by 1 base and J by 7 bases, with 20 bases between them. The CDR3 spans 18 residues. This sample is part of a study of CD8+CD57+ T cells in acquired aplastic anemia. Study information: The sorted CD4+ and CD8+ cells yielded an average around 3.2 ug of DNA. Healthy-donor CD4+ cells averaged about 9.9 million reads.

General observations from the study: Sharing between patients and controls was observed for twenty-nine CD8+ CDR3 sequences.

The chain has TRBV15 and TRBJ1-6, with D tentatively TRBD1 (5 bases). The sequenced sample consisted of sorted CD4+, CD8+, or CD8+CD57+ T cells (not recorded which) from PBMCs. The TCR sequence derives from a human donor in good health, serving as a control. CDR3 bases: TGTGCCACCAGCAGAGCCTCTAAGCTATGGACACAGAATTCACCCCTCCACTTT. This sequence encodes CATSRASKLWTQNSPLHF.